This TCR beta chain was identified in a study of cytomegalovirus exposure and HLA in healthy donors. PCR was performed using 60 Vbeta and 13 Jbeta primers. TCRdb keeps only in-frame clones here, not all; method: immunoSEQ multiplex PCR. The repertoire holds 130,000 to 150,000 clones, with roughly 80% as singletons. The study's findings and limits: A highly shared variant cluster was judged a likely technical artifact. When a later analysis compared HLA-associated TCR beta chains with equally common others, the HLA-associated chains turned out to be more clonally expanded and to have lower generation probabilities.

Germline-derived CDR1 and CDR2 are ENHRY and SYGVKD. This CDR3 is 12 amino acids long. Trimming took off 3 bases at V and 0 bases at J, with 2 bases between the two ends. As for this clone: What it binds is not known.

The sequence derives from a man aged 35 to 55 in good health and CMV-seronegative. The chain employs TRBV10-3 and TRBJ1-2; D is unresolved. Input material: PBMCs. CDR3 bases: TGTGCCATCAGTGATACTAACTATGGCTACACCTTC. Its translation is CAISDTNYGYTF.